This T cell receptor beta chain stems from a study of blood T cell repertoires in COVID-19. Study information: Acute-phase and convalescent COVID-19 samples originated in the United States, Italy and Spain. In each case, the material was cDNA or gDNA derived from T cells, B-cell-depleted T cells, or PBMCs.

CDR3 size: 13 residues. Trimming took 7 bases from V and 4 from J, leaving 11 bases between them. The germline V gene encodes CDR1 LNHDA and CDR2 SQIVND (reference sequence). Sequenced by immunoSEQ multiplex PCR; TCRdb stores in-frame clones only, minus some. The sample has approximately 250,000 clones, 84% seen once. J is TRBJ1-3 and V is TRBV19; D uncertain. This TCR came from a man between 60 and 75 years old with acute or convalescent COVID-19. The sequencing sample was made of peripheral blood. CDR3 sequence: CASKMGAGNTIYF. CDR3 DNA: TGTGCCAGTAAAATGGGAGCAGGAAACACCATATATTTT. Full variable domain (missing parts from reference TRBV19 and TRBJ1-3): DGGITQSPKYLFRKEGQNVTLSCEQNLNHDAMYWYRQDPGQGLRLIYYSQIVNDFQKGDIAEGYSVSREKKESFPLTVTSAQKNPTAFYLCASKMGAGNTIYFGEGSWLTVV.